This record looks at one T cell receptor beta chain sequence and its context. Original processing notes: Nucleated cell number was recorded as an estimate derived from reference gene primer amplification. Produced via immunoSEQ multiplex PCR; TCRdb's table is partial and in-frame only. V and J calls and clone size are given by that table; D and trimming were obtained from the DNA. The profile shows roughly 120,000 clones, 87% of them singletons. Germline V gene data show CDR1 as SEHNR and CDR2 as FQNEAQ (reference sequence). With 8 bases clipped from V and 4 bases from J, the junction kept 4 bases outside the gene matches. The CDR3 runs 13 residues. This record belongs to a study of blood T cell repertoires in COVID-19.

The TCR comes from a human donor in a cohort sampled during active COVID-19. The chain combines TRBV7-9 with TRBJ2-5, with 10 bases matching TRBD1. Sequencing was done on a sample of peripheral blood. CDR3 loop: CASRTGGGETQYF. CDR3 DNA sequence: TGTGCCAGCCGGACAGGGGGTGGAGAGACCCAGTACTTC. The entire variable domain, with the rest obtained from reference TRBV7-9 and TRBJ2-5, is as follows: DTGVSQNPRHKITKRGQNVTFRCDPISEHNRLYWYRQTLGQGPEFLTYFQNEAQLEKSRLLSDRFSAERPKGSFSTLEIQRTEQGDSAMYLCASRTGGGETQYFGPGTRLLVL.